The 11 T cell receptor beta chains given below trace back to one sample, sequenced in a study of cytomegalovirus exposure and HLA in healthy donors. The PCR employed 60 Vbeta primers together with 13 Jbeta primers. Assay used: immunoSEQ multiplex PCR; TCRdb lists only in-frame clones, some missing. The data hold a few hundred thousand clones, with 65% to 90% observed a single time. Sample: PBMCs. These receptor sequences come from a girl under 18 in good health and CMV-seronegative.

This clone was observed a single time. V usage is TRBV5-1 and J usage is TRBJ2-3; maybe TRBD2 (5 bases). Trimming shortened V by 4 bases and J by 2 bases, and 14 bases separated the two germline ends. The CDR3 is 15 residues long. CDR1 is SGHRS and CDR2 is YFSETQ in the germline V gene. The CDR3 loop is CASSHTTGITDTQYF. CDR3 DNA sequence: TGCGCCAGCAGCCACACAACGGGGATCACAGATACGCAGTATTTT.

J is TRBJ1-2 and V is TRBV18; the match to TRBD1 covers 9 bases. Per germline, CDR1 KGHSH and CDR2 LQKENI. The CDR3 length is 14 residues. Germline trimming cut 4 bases from V and 13 bases from J; bases unmatched to any gene: 13. The CDR3: CASSQSIRDRVGTF. The CDR3 DNA follows: TGTGCCAGCTCACAATCCATCCGGGACAGGGTGGGCACCTTC.

The rearrangement links TRBV29-1 to TRBJ2-1, with 7 nucleotides matching TRBD1. The CDR3 is made up of 14 amino acids. The V gene's germline CDR1 is SQVTM and CDR2 ANQGSEA. Germline trimming cut 4 bases from V and 5 bases from J; bases unmatched to any gene: 8. CDR3 loop: CSVGRTGVHNEQFF. In nucleotides, the CDR3 is TGCAGCGTTGGACGTACAGGGGTCCACAATGAGCAGTTCTTC.

In this sample, this clone turned up once. The chain uses TRBV28 and TRBJ1-1; no reliable D call. CDR1 and CDR2 from the germline V gene are MDHEN and SYDVKM. Trimming stripped 4 bases from V and 1 base from J, with 19 bases between. There are 17 residues in the CDR3. The CDR3 protein is CASSSPQRGGPNTEAFF. CDR3 sequence (DNA): TGTGCCAGCAGTTCCCCCCAGCGGGGAGGACCGAACACTGAAGCTTTCTTT.

This chain uses TRBV7-3 with TRBJ2-2, with 11 bases fitting TRBD2. The CDR3 loop spans 14 amino acids. The V and J ends lost 3 bases and 7 bases, in that order; junction bases with no gene match: 1. The V gene's germline CDR1 is SGHTA and CDR2 FQGTGA. The CDR3, as DNA: TGTGCCAGCAGCTTTACTAGCGGGAGCGGGGAGCTGTTTTTT. It specifies CASSFTSGSGELFF.

This clone is a singleton in its sample. The chain links TRBV2 to TRBJ2-7; a possible D gene is TRBD2 (6 bases). The length of the CDR3 is 13 residues. The V end was cut by 7 bases, the J end by 1 base, with 11 bases between. Germline lookup yields CDR1 SNHLY and CDR2 FYNNEI. In nucleotides, the CDR3 is TGTGCCAGCAAAAATGGAGGGTCCTACGAGCAGTACTTC. Translation gives CASKNGGSYEQYF.

In nucleotides, the CDR3 is TGTGCCAGCAGCTTGCCTCGGGACAGGGAGAGTTTCACAGATACGCAGTATTTT. This sequence encodes CASSLPRDRESFTDTQYF. This chain uses TRBV5-8 with TRBJ2-3; TRBD1 aligns across 9 bases. CDR1 SGHTS and CDR2 YDEGEE come from the germline V gene. The CDR3 spans 18 residues. Germline trimming cut 1 base from V and 2 bases from J; bases unmatched to any gene: 11.

The CDR3 protein is CSGTSTGVKYF. In DNA form, the CDR3 reads TGCAGCGGCACTTCGACAGGGGTGAAGTACTTC. The chain links TRBV29-1 to TRBJ2-4, with 8 bases fitting TRBD1. V gave up 7 bases and J gave up 14 bases; unmatched junction bases: 10. Germline assignment: CDR1 SQVTM and CDR2 ANQGSEA. The CDR3 has 11 residues.

The genes are TRBV4-1 and TRBJ2-5; 8 nucleotides align to TRBD1. After removal of 0 bases from V and 6 bases from J, the junction contained 15 bases not matched to a gene. The CDR3 totals 18 residues. The germline V gene has CDR1 MGHRA and CDR2 YSYEKL. DNA of the CDR3: TGCGCCAGCAGCCAAGATGGTTGGGGGTGGAGGACAGGGAAGACCCAGTACTTC. It codes for CASSQDGWGWRTGKTQYF.

This CDR3 is CAWSVGFNSRGNQPQHF. CDR3 sequence (DNA): TGTGCCTGGAGTGTAGGATTTAACTCGAGGGGGAATCAGCCCCAGCATTTT. This chain links TRBV30 with TRBJ1-5; weak D call: TRBD1 (6 bases). Germline loops: CDR1 GTSNPN, CDR2 SVGIG (reference sequence). CDR3 size: 17 residues. V shed 0 bases and J shed 4 bases, with 19 bases lying between them. The complete variable domain, with remaining parts taken from reference TRBV30 and TRBJ1-5, reads SQTIHQWPATLVQPVGSPLSLECTVEGTSNPNLYWYRQAAGRGLQLLFYSVGIGQISSEVPQNLSASRPQDRQFILSSKKLLLSDSGFYLCAWSVGFNSRGNQPQHFGDGTRLSIL.

The chain's CDR3 is CASSLAGGLDEQYF. In nucleotides, the CDR3 is TGTGCCAGCAGCTTAGCGGGGGGGCTCGACGAGCAGTACTTC. The genes are TRBV7-2 and TRBJ2-7, with TRBD2 as a possible D gene (7 bases). This CDR3 has 14 residues. V lost 0 bases to trimming and J lost 5 bases, with 11 bases between them. Germline assignment: CDR1 SGHTA and CDR2 FQGNSA.